Sequencing of this T cell receptor beta chain was carried out in a study of monozygotic twins with cystic fibrosis. Study at large: Libraries were built from approximately 3 micrograms of fragmented DNA using approximately 15 PCR cycles. Findings and caveats of the study: Monozygotic CF twin pairs shared significantly more nucleotide-identical clonotypes than unrelated CF individuals did.

The protocol was immunoSEQ multiplex PCR, while the TCRdb copy is restricted to in-frame clones and leaves out a portion. The profile shows around 34,000 clones, under 95% of them singletons. This clone has more than one count but fewer than ten. The antigen is not known. This clonotype was sampled from a girl aged 2 to 10 with cystic fibrosis. Source material: blood.

The CDR3 nucleotides are TGTGCCAGCAGGGGGGTAGGGAGCGGGAGTGTCTATGAGCAGTTCTTC. This sequence encodes CASRGVGSGSVYEQFF. V gene TRBV11-2 combines with J gene TRBJ2-1; 8 bases agree with TRBD2. Trimming at V came to 6 bases and at J to 8 bases, leaving 15 bases not matched to a gene. Germline assignment: CDR1 SGHAT and CDR2 FQNNGV. The CDR3 totals 16 residues.